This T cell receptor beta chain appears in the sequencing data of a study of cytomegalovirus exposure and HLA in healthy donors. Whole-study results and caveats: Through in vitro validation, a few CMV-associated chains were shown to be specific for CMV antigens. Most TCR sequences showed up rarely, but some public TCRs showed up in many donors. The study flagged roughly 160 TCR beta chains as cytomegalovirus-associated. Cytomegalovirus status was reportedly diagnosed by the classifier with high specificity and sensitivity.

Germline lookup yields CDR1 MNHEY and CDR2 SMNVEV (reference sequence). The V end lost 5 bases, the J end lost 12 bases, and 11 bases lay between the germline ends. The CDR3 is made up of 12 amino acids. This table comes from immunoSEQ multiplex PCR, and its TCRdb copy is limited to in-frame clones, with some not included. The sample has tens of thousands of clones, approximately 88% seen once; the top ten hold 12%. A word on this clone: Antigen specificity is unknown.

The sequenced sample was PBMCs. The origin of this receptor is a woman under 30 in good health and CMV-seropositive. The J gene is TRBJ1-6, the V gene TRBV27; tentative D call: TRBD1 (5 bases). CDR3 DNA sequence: TGTGCCAGCAGTCTGCCCCAGGGACCCCTCCACTTT. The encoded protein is CASSLPQGPLHF.